This passage covers 5 T cell receptor beta chains from one sample sequenced in a study of beta chain features in type 1 diabetes. Findings of the study overall: Moderate but significant shortening of TCRB CDR3s was recorded in all four CD4+ subsets from Type 1 diabetes patients.

The investigators reverse transcribed all of the isolated RNA, so they sequenced expressed TCRB transcripts. The protocol was immunoSEQ multiplex PCR, while the TCRdb copy is restricted to in-frame clones and leaves out a portion. The data show 200,000 to 300,000 clones, roughly 22% seen once. No cognate antigen is known for these TCRs. The sequencing input was naive CD4+ T cells from blood. Receptors originate from a woman between 40 and 55 years old with type 1 diabetes.

Only a few counts were recorded for this clone. This chain connects TRBV7-2 to TRBJ1-2; D is ambiguous. V was trimmed by 3 bases and J by 8 bases, leaving 10 bases between them. Germline-derived CDR1 and CDR2 are SGHTA and FQGNSA. The CDR3 spans 12 residues. The CDR3 DNA reads TGTGCCAGCAGCTTTGTACAAGAAGGCTACACCTTC. It codes for CASSFVQEGYTF.

The CDR3 region is CSVGGGTGGETQYF. CDR3 coding DNA: TGCAGCGTAGGCGGGGGGACAGGGGGAGAGACCCAGTACTTC. V is TRBV29-1 and J is TRBJ2-5, with TRBD1 matching over 11 bases. CDR3 size: 14 residues. CDR1 and CDR2 (germline): SQVTM, ANQGSEA. Trimming took 6 bases from V and 4 from J; bases not matched to a gene: 7.

This clone has a handful of counts. This chain uses TRBV9 with TRBJ2-1; TRBD1 aligns across 8 bases. Trimming at V came to 4 bases and at J to 7 bases, leaving 4 bases not matched to a gene. Germline V gene data show CDR1 as SGDLS and CDR2 as YYNGEE. The CDR3 totals 13 residues. The CDR3 DNA is TGTGCCAGCAGCCCGCGGGACAGGAATGAGCAGTTCTTC. Encoded protein: CASSPRDRNEQFF. Full variable domain (outside the CDR3, taken from reference TRBV9 and TRBJ2-1): DSGVTQTPKHLITATGQRVTLRCSPRSGDLSVYWYQQSLDQGLQFLIQYYNGEERAKGNILERFSAQQFPDLHSELNLSSLELGDSALYFCASSPRDRNEQFFGPGTRLTVL.

This clone was counted between two and nine times. The sample carries other DNA sequences with the same CDR3. The rearrangement links TRBV10-3 to TRBJ2-3; 8 nucleotides align to TRBD2. The CDR3 has 13 residues. The germline CDR1 and CDR2 sequences are ENHRY and SYGVKD. Trimming removed 7 bases from V and 0 bases from J; junction bases left unmatched: 0. CDR3 region: CAITSGSTDTQYF. CDR3 bases: TGTGCCATCACTAGCGGGAGCACAGATACGCAGTATTTT.

The genes are TRBV4-3 and TRBJ1-1; a possible D gene is TRBD1 (5 bases). Germline V CDR1 and CDR2: LGHNA, YSLEER. V shed 4 bases and J shed 1 base, with 10 bases lying between them. CDR3 length: 14 residues. The CDR3 DNA sequence: TGCGCCAGCAGCCGAGGACACGGGAACACTGAAGCTTTCTTT. This codes for CASSRGHGNTEAFF.